The sequence of this T cell receptor (beta chain) was determined in a study of blood T cell repertoires in COVID-19 (dated by TCRdb to 2018 to 2020). General notes on the study: The collaborator samples originated in the United States, Italy and Spain and spanned the acute and convalescent phases of COVID-19. The material from the prospective study consisted of cDNA or gDNA derived from T cells, B-cell-depleted T cells, or PBMCs. Subjects who had been exposed to COVID-19, were actively infected with it, or had recovered from it provided the deeply sampled blood TCRbeta repertoires that made up the dataset. The repertoires were released in a freely available public database meant as a resource for research on the immune response to SARS-CoV-2. Samples came from the ongoing ImmuneRACE study (first 160 participants) plus 1,254 subjects from 6 global collaborators. Sample metadata almost always included a de-identified subject ID, COVID-19 status, age in years and sex. Where available, HLA class I and class II types were obtained from metadata supplied by the sample provider rather than from assay-based typing. Beyond this particular receptor, the publication reports: The quantity of clinical and demographic metadata differed by source and by participant and was supplied without curation.

Deletion took 4 bases off V and 1 base off J, with a span of 17 bases between the germline ends. From cysteine to phenylalanine, the CDR3 is 16 amino acids long. Only CDR3 DNA remains: 48 bases, in frame from the first base. From a lookup of the germline V gene (reference sequence), CDR1 and CDR2 are LGHDT and YNNKEL. With respect to this clone: No antigen is known for it. No much larger clone exists at a distance of one base, and base qualities are not known.

Each collaborating institution followed its own protocols to collect whole blood in K2EDTA tubes. Collaborator samples were shipped for TCRbeta analysis as frozen whole blood, isolated PBMCs, or DNA extracted from either sample type. The immunoSEQ Assay, a bias-controlled multiplex PCR, was used to amplify TCRbeta CDR3 regions from genomic DNA. Per the source publication's procedure: The number of nucleated cells in each sample was estimated from the amplification of reference gene primers within the assay. To quantify the absolute abundance of each unique TCRbeta CDR3 rearrangement, sequence reads were collapsed and filtered. For each sample, productive Simpson clonality was calculated by taking the square root of Simpson's diversity index across productive rearrangements. Held by TCRdb, this immuneACCESS table contains in-frame sequences only and omits some clones. Under half of the omission traces to an unresolved V gene where checked; the cause of the rest is unknown. That table gives V, J and clone size, and the DNA gave D and trimming. For this sample there are 130,000 or so clones; 88% appear just once. About 10% of the sample is held by the ten biggest clonotypes.

The sequencing sample was made of peripheral blood. The chain is made from TRBV3-1 (or the pseudogene TRBV3-2) and TRBJ2-7; matching of 6 bases hints at TRBD1 as the D gene. The source of this sequence is a man aged 55 to 70 with active or convalescent COVID-19. The DNA sequence follows: TGTGCCAGCAGCCCCCGTCGACAGGTGCTTTCCTACGAGCAGTACTTC. The translation is CASSPRRQVLSYEQYF.